The subject of this entry is one T cell receptor beta chain. The germline V gene encodes CDR1 SNHLY and CDR2 FYNNEI. V lost 0 bases, J lost 3 bases, and 8 bases lay in between. The CDR3 has 14 residues. The data stem from a study of cytomegalovirus exposure and HLA in healthy donors. Method: immunoSEQ multiplex PCR; TCRdb's copy keeps in-frame clones and lacks some. The sample has 200,000 to 250,000 clones; just over 85% are singletons. The V gene is TRBV2, the J gene TRBJ1-1; D remains ambiguous. The source material was PBMCs. The sequence came from a woman between 18 and 30 years old in good health and CMV-seronegative. The chain's CDR3 is CASSEAFPYTEAFF. The CDR3 region has the DNA TGTGCCAGCAGTGAAGCCTTTCCTTACACTGAAGCTTTCTTT.